This entry features one T cell receptor (beta chain) sequence. Its recognized antigen is unknown. No base quality information exists; no much larger clone differs at one position. These data belong to a study of shared clonotypes between healthy human individuals (dated by TCRdb to between 2020 and 2021). Looking at the study overall: A couple of women and a few men aged 18 to 49 years were included in the cohort. Per donor, three plates each were used for CD4 naive and CD4 memory, two for CD8 naive, and one for CD8 memory. The study deeply sequenced blood TCR repertoires of about 5 healthy adults to estimate repertoire size and the extent of clonotype sharing between individuals. To increase sequencing depth and limit assay-specific biases, different laboratories used diverse techniques to prepare libraries and sequence TCR repertoires. Leukapheresis yielded between about 0.9 and 8.9 billion PBMCs per donor. The paper's findings and limits, for the study overall: Clonotypes shared by all four sorted-subset donors showed higher generation probabilities than non-shared clonotypes. Based on pairwise subsampling, the degree of clonotype sharing among donors was expected to be affected by sequencing depth. The small number of donors limited the genetic and exposure-history diversity represented. Sharing across a few donors was observed for roughly 5.4% of naive CD4, 3.5% of naive CD8, 2.3% of memory CD4, and roughly 0.4% of memory CD8 clonotypes. Even with the large sequencing depth, rarefaction of the sorted-subset datasets indicated that sequencing was incomplete. Estimated clonotype richness was generally larger for naive than for memory subsets. Sampling was restricted to blood, and TCR repertoires in tissues likely differ from the TCR repertoires found in blood.

The CDR3 covers 14 residues, taking in both the cysteine and the phenylalanine. Of all the DNA, just the CDR3 is kept, 42 bases in frame from base 1. The germline V gene (reference sequence) yields SGHNT for CDR1 and YYREEE for CDR2. Between the V and J ends, shortened by 1 base and 4 bases respectively, the junction contains 12 bases. Donors were healthy HIV-negative adults with no recently reported acute infections or vaccinations. Every donor was a Caucasian adult living in Nashville, Tennessee, USA. Magnetic negative selection was used to enrich CD4+ T cells, after which naive cells were positively selected on CD45RA and the negative fraction became the memory subset. After blood collection by leukapheresis, PBMCs were isolated using Ficoll-Histopaque density gradient centrifugation and then cryopreserved in the vapor phase of liquid nitrogen. Analytical flow cytometry was used to check the purity and quantity of every magnetically sorted T cell population. Each sorted fraction had its genomic DNA isolated and then quantified by UV absorbance on a Nanodrop 2000c.

TCR CDR3 regions were amplified from genomic DNA by multiplex PCR using the deep immunoSEQ assay. Extracted genomic DNA from each cell subset was spread evenly across all wells of several immunoSEQ 96-well plates, with each plate serving as a replicate. For sorted subsets, each replicate PCR was loaded with about 200 ng genomic DNA, equivalent to approximately 27,000 T cell genomes. The purified libraries were quantified using a Qubit 3.0 fluorometer, sized with a Bioanalyzer 2100, and then quantified again using the KAPA Library Quantification kit. A separate single-read 150-cycle Illumina NextSeq 550 flow cell was used to sequence each immunoSEQ 96-well plate. Per the source publication's procedure: Because the immunoSEQ output included only junctional sequences and no quality scores, the filtering could not be the same as the filtering used for full-length reads. Sequences were annotated with PyIR, a Python wrapper for IgBLAST v1.9, using IMGT germline references to assign V/J genes and CDR3. Reads were filtered out if the reads had weak V/J assignments (E-value above 1e-6), no CDR3, stop codons, out-of-frame junctions, or ambiguous translated residues. V3J clonotypes were defined by identical inferred V gene, J gene, and CDR3 amino acid sequence. Percentage overlap between repertoires was calculated by dividing the number of shared unique clonotypes by the size of the smaller repertoire. Three approaches were used to assess repertoire richness: RTK rarefaction, the Chao1 estimator, and Recon v2.1 estimates of unobserved clonotypes. For all TCRbeta clonotypes obtained by the gDNA method from a few donors, generation probabilities were computed with OLGA. The clones in this table, taken by TCRdb from immuneACCESS, are in-frame only. Not every clone is retained; where verified, under half of the shortfall comes from an unresolved V gene, and the cause of the rest is unknown. That table is the source of V, J and clone size, and D and trimming were worked out from the DNA. For this sample there are more than 1.2 million clones; approximately 98.5% appear just once. Approximately 0.4% of the sample lies in the top ten.

The chain employs TRBV5-4 and TRBJ2-7; no D gene is confidently identified. This receptor was obtained from a man aged 30 to 39 in good health. The sample taken for sequencing was naive CD4+ T cells sorted from blood. The cell subset or site label, as the study defines it: CD45RA+ positively selected. CDR3 reads: CASSLLGRSYEQYF. The nucleotides are TGTGCCAGCAGCTTGCTAGGGCGATCTTACGAGCAGTACTTC.